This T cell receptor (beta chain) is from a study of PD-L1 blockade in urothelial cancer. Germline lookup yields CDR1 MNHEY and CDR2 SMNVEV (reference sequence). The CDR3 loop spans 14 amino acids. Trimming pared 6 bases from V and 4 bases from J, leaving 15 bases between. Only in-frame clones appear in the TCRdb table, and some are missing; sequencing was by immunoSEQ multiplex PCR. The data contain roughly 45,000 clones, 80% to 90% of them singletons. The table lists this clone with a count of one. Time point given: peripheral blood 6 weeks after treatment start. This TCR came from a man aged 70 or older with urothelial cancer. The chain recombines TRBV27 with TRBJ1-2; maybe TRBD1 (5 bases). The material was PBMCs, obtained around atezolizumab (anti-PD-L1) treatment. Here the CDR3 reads CASSTGGWSYGYTF. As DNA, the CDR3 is TGTGCCAGCAGCACGGGGGGATGGAGCTATGGCTACACCTTC.